The next 31 T cell receptor beta chains were all read from a single sample in a study of CD8 T cells in Susac syndrome. Reverse transcription of roughly 0.45 to 1 ug RNA used random hexamers. Each CDR3 protein gets one entry after TCRdb re-called the immunoSEQ multiplex PCR reads with MiXCR. Of 300,000 to 350,000 distinct CDR3 sequences listed, 90% to 95% are singletons. Sequenced material: CD4+ T cells from PBMCs. The receptors shown here come from a human donor with multiple sclerosis.

V and J are TRBV7-9 and TRBJ2-7; 11 bases fit TRBD1. The CDR3 length is 15 residues. V gave up 5 bases and J gave up 4 bases; unmatched junction bases: 7. The germline V gene has CDR1 SEHNR and CDR2 FQNEAQ (reference sequence). CDR3 DNA: TGTGCCAGCAGCCACTCAGGGACAGGGGGGTACGAGCAGTACTTC. Protein sequence: CASSHSGTGGYEQYF. Drawing the rest from reference TRBV7-9 and TRBJ2-7, the complete variable domain is DTGVSQNPRHKITKRGQNVTFRCDPISEHNRLYWYRQTLGQGPEFLTYFQNEAQLEKSRLLSDRFSAERPKGSFSTLEIQRTEQGDSAMYLCASSHSGTGGYEQYFGPGTRLTVT.

The chain combines TRBV5-1 with TRBJ1-1; 11 nucleotides agree with TRBD1. V dropped 5 bases and J dropped 1; count of bases not matched to a gene: 4. CDR3 length: 15 residues. The germline gives CDR1 SGHRS, CDR2 YFSETQ. The CDR3 loop is CASRDGTGGNTEAFF. The CDR3 bases are TGCGCCAGCAGAGATGGGACAGGGGGGAACACTGAAGCTTTCTTT.

The J gene is TRBJ1-1, the V gene TRBV7-2, with TRBD1 matching 8 bases. This CDR3 has 14 amino acids. Germline V lookup: CDR1 SGHTA, CDR2 FQGNSA. Germline trimming cut 4 bases from V and 0 bases from J; bases unmatched to any gene: 1. The CDR3: CASSWTGMNTEAFF. In nucleotides, the CDR3 is TGTGCCAGCAGCTGGACAGGGATGAACACTGAAGCTTTCTTT.

The chain carries TRBV7-9 and TRBJ1-1; D gene ambiguous. The CDR3 runs to 15 residues. With 4 bases removed from V and 1 base from J, the gap between germline ends came to 13 bases. Germline V gives CDR1 SEHNR, CDR2 FQNEAQ (reference sequence). CDR3 region: CASSSLGMRNTEAFF. The DNA for the CDR3 is TGTGCCAGCAGCTCGTTGGGTATGCGGAACACTGAAGCTTTCTTT.

The CDR3 loop is CASSQGTTGVDSYNSPLHF. Written as DNA, the CDR3 is TGTGCCAGCAGCCAAGGAACGACAGGGGTTGACTCCTATAATTCACCCCTCCACTTT. The chain recombines TRBV14 with TRBJ1-6, with TRBD1 identical over 8 bases. Germline V lookup: CDR1 SGHDN, CDR2 FVKESK. CDR3 length equals 19 residues. The trim removed 1 base at V and 0 bases at J, leaving 8 bases unmatched.

This chain connects TRBV30 to TRBJ2-1; D might be TRBD2 (7 bases). Germline V gene sequence: CDR1 GTSNPN, CDR2 SVGIG (reference sequence). V was cut by 2 bases and J by 7 bases, with 12 bases left in between. The CDR3 spans 13 residues. The CDR3 nucleotides read TGTGCCTGGAGTCGGGGGGCAGAAAATGAGCAGTTCTTC. This encodes CAWSRGAENEQFF.

The CDR3 is CASSPPRGTTRYNEQFF. The CDR3 bases are TGTGCCAGCTCACCACCGCGAGGGACTACACGCTACAATGAGCAGTTCTTC. The V gene is TRBV18, the J gene TRBJ2-1, with 7 positions matching TRBD2. Trimming at V came to 0 bases and at J to 3 bases, leaving 8 bases not matched to a gene. The CDR3 contains 17 residues. The germline V gene has CDR1 KGHSH and CDR2 LQKENI.

This clonotype is a singleton in its sample. CDR3 in amino acids: CSAPRQGLGEAFF. The CDR3 DNA follows: TGCAGTGCTCCCCGACAGGGCCTGGGGGAAGCTTTCTTT. The gene calls are TRBV20-1 and TRBJ1-1; 7 bases line up with TRBD1. This CDR3 region has 13 residues. V lost 5 bases and J lost 8; bases outside the gene matches: 11. Germline CDR1 reads DFQATT; CDR2 reads SNEGSKA (reference sequence).

V and J are TRBV12-3 or TRBV12-4 and TRBJ1-5, with D possibly matching TRBD1 (6 bases). The V end lost 7 bases, the J end lost 3 bases, and 16 bases lay between the germline ends. The CDR3 is made up of 15 amino acids. CDR3 bases: TGTGCCAGCACCCTACAGGGAGGGGTCAATCAGCCCCAGCATTTT. It codes for CASTLQGGVNQPQHF.

The chain recombines TRBV7-8 with TRBJ2-7, with 14 bases identical to TRBD2. The CDR3 contains 16 residues. Germline V gives CDR1 SGHVS, CDR2 FQNEAQ. The V gene end was trimmed by 6 bases and the J gene end by 3 bases; junction bases not matched to a gene: 7. CDR3 in DNA: TGTGCCAGCAGGCTGGGGACTAGCGGGAGAATCTACGAGCAGTACTTC. Amino acid sequence: CASRLGTSGRIYEQYF.

This rearrangement joins TRBV20-1 to TRBJ1-1; D ambiguous. CDR1 and CDR2 from the germline V gene are DFQATT and SNEGSKA (reference sequence). The CDR3 contains 14 residues. V was cut by 0 bases and J by 0 bases, with 8 bases left in between. The chain's CDR3 is CSAREGPLNTEAFF. The CDR3 nucleotides read TGCAGTGCTAGAGAGGGCCCCTTGAACACTGAAGCTTTCTTT.

DNA of the CDR3: TGTGCCAGCAGCCAAGTGGCAGTTAACACCGGGGAGCTGTTTTTT. Its translation is CASSQVAVNTGELFF. J is TRBJ2-2 and V is TRBV14; D is unresolved. Trimming took off 1 base at V and 2 bases at J, with 8 bases between the two ends. The CDR3 totals 15 residues. From germline, CDR1 is SGHDN and CDR2 FVKESK.

The rearrangement uses TRBV7-9 and TRBJ1-2; D gene uncertain. CDR1 and CDR2 from the germline V gene are SEHNR and FQNEAQ (reference sequence). This CDR3 is built from 13 residues. V lost 5 bases and J lost 0, with 7 bases in between. DNA for the CDR3: TGTGCCAGCAGCCCCGAAGCTAACTATGGCTACACCTTC. It yields the protein CASSPEANYGYTF.

This clonotype was seen more than once but under ten times. The genes are TRBV12-3 or TRBV12-4 and TRBJ2-2; a possible D gene is TRBD2 (7 bases). The CDR3 totals 17 residues. Trimming took off 1 base at V and 4 bases at J, with 16 bases between the two ends. The CDR3: CASSLGGGVISTGELFF. The DNA of the CDR3 is TGTGCCAGCAGTTTAGGAGGGGGGGTAATAAGCACCGGGGAGCTGTTTTTT.

The J gene is TRBJ2-1, the V gene TRBV6-6, with D tentatively TRBD2 (6 bases). The germline V gene encodes CDR1 MNHNY and CDR2 SVGAGI (reference sequence). There are 16 residues in the CDR3. The V end lost 5 bases, the J end lost 0 bases, and 14 bases lay between the germline ends. This CDR3 is CASSPPGTDSYNEQFF. As DNA, the CDR3 is TGTGCCAGCAGTCCGCCCGGGACTGACTCCTACAATGAGCAGTTCTTC.

The chain combines TRBV20-1 with TRBJ2-1, with D possibly matching TRBD2 (6 bases). Looked up from germline, CDR1 is DFQATT and CDR2 is SNEGSKA (reference sequence). Trimming cost V 6 bases and J 1 base, with 13 bases left between them. There are 14 residues in the CDR3. CDR3 region: CSAPGGGSYNEQFF. Written as DNA, the CDR3 is TGCAGTGCCCCGGGTGGAGGGTCCTACAATGAGCAGTTCTTC.

This clonotype came up once. The rearrangement links TRBV7-2 to TRBJ1-5; D not resolved. The V gene's germline CDR1 is SGHTA and CDR2 FQGNSA. Trimming cost V 3 bases and J 4 bases, with 13 bases left between them. This CDR3 region has 15 residues. CDR3 nucleotide sequence: TGTGCCAGCAGCTTGGACTCCTCGGGAAATCAGCCCCAGCATTTT. Translated: CASSLDSSGNQPQHF.

The V gene is TRBV18, the J gene TRBJ1-2; possibly TRBD1 for D (5 bases). The V end was cut by 0 bases, the J end by 3 bases, with 5 bases between. Per germline, CDR1 KGHSH and CDR2 LQKENI. The CDR3 loop spans 13 amino acids. The CDR3 loop is CASSPPGDYGYTF. CDR3 in DNA: TGTGCCAGCTCACCACCGGGGGACTATGGCTACACCTTC.

The V call is TRBV7-9, the J call TRBJ2-1; D is perhaps TRBD1 or TRBD2 (5 bases each). The CDR3 length is 14 residues. Germline values: CDR1 SEHNR, CDR2 FQNEAQ (reference sequence). V was shortened by 4 bases and J by 7 bases, with 14 bases between the two germline ends. CDR3 region: CASSSGTRWNEQFF. CDR3 in DNA: TGTGCCAGCAGCTCCGGGACCAGGTGGAATGAGCAGTTCTTC.

The V call is TRBV7-9, the J call TRBJ2-7, with 10 bases that match TRBD2. The germline gives CDR1 SEHNR, CDR2 FQNEAQ (reference sequence). The CDR3 loop spans 17 amino acids. V dropped 1 base and J dropped 4; count of bases not matched to a gene: 10. The chain's CDR3 is CASSLELRTSGTYEQYF. In DNA form, the CDR3 reads TGTGCCAGCAGCTTAGAGTTAAGGACTAGCGGAACGTACGAGCAGTACTTC.

CDR3: CASSLVDGGTGAKNIQYF. The CDR3 coding sequence is TGTGCCAGCAGCTTAGTCGATGGGGGAACAGGGGCCAAAAACATTCAGTACTTC. This sequence joins TRBV7-2 and TRBJ2-4; tentative D call: TRBD1 (6 bases). The CDR3 runs 18 residues. V lost 1 base and J lost 1, with 17 bases in between. CDR1 and CDR2 (germline): SGHTA, FQGNSA.

The chain uses TRBV24-1 and TRBJ2-1; 8 bases map to TRBD2. The CDR3 consists of 17 residues. Trimming cost V 4 bases and J 4 bases; bases outside gene matches: 11. Germline assignment: CDR1 KGHDR and CDR2 SFDVKD. CDR3 sequence: CATSDTPRLARYNEQFF. The CDR3 DNA reads as TGTGCCACCAGTGACACCCCCCGACTAGCGCGGTACAATGAGCAGTTCTTC.

The chain links TRBV30 to TRBJ2-3; 8 positions agree with TRBD2. V lost 0 bases and J lost 3; bases outside the gene matches: 5. The CDR3 is made up of 15 amino acids. Germline-derived CDR1 and CDR2 are GTSNPN and SVGIG (reference sequence). The CDR3 nucleotides are TGTGCCTGGAGTGTTAGTAGCGGGGCTACAGATACGCAGTATTTT. Its protein is CAWSVSSGATDTQYF.

V and J are TRBV19 and TRBJ2-1, with no clear D. The V and J ends lost 0 bases and 4 bases respectively, with 10 bases between them. The CDR3 runs 15 residues. Looked up from germline, CDR1 is LNHDA and CDR2 is SQIVND (reference sequence). The CDR3 protein is CASSIEGPAYNEQFF. The DNA for the CDR3 is TGTGCCAGTAGTATAGAAGGCCCAGCTTACAATGAGCAGTTCTTC.

The CDR3 DNA is TGTGCCAGCAGCCAAGATTACGGGACTAGCACCCCGATCGGGCAGTTCTTC. Amino acids: CASSQDYGTSTPIGQFF. V and J are TRBV14 and TRBJ2-1; 9 bases fit TRBD2. V gave up 0 bases and J gave up 12 bases; unmatched junction bases: 15. Germline V CDR1 and CDR2: SGHDN, FVKESK. This CDR3 has 17 amino acids.

This chain connects TRBV7-2 to TRBJ2-5; 8 bases line up with TRBD1. V lost 7 bases, J lost 5 bases, and 9 bases stayed unmatched. Germline CDR1 SGHTA, CDR2 FQGNSA. The CDR3 is 14 residues long. CDR3 in amino acids: CASTMTGAHETQYF. CDR3 DNA sequence: TGTGCCAGCACCATGACAGGGGCGCACGAGACCCAGTACTTC. Full variable domain (missing parts from reference TRBV7-2 and TRBJ2-5): GAGVSQSPSNKVTEKGKDVELRCDPISGHTALYWYRQSLGQGLEFLIYFQGNSAPDKSGLPSDRFSAERTGGSVSTLTIQRTQQEDSAVYLCASTMTGAHETQYFGPGTRLLVL.

The chain couples TRBV20-1 to TRBJ1-2, with 8 bases aligning to TRBD1. CDR1 is DFQATT and CDR2 is SNEGSKA in the germline V gene (reference sequence). This CDR3 is built from 14 residues. Losses at the gene ends were 1 base for V and 6 bases for J; bases not matched to a gene: 7. The CDR3 region is CSARVTGVGDGYTF. Here the CDR3 DNA reads TGCAGTGCTAGAGTGACAGGGGTCGGGGATGGCTACACCTTC.

This clonotype showed up just once. The J gene is TRBJ2-1, the V gene TRBV10-3, with 7 bases lining up with TRBD1. The germline V gene encodes CDR1 ENHRY and CDR2 SYGVKD. The V gene end was trimmed by 3 bases and the J gene end by 9 bases; junction bases not matched to a gene: 11. The CDR3 runs 15 residues. DNA of the CDR3: TGTGCCATCAGTGAAGACAAGGGGGCGCAGAGTGAGCAGTTCTTC. Translated: CAISEDKGAQSEQFF.

The V gene is TRBV12-3 or TRBV12-4, the J gene TRBJ1-1, with D possibly TRBD1 on 5 matching bases. V gave up 5 bases and J gave up 0 bases, with 13 bases separating them. CDR3 length equals 15 residues. The CDR3 sequence: CASSPGLGMNTEAFF. The CDR3 DNA reads as TGTGCCAGCAGTCCAGGGTTGGGCATGAACACTGAAGCTTTCTTT.

V gene TRBV7-9 combines with J gene TRBJ1-1; D is ambiguous. CDR1 and CDR2 (germline): SEHNR, FQNEAQ (reference sequence). The CDR3 runs 15 residues. Deletions cut 5 bases from V and 3 bases from J, with 16 bases between. The CDR3 is CASSLSGPWDTEAFF. The CDR3 DNA sequence: TGTGCCAGCAGCCTAAGTGGCCCTTGGGACACTGAAGCTTTCTTT.

V gene TRBV14 combines with J gene TRBJ2-1; TRBD1 aligns across 9 bases. With V trimmed by 4 bases and J by 3 bases, 7 bases remained unmatched. This CDR3 spans 16 amino acids. Per germline, CDR1 SGHDN and CDR2 FVKESK. DNA of the CDR3: TGTGCCAGCAGCCCTCCCGGGACAGGGTACTACAATGAGCAGTTCTTC. Translated: CASSPPGTGYYNEQFF.